Included here is one TCR beta chain sequence, with context. The sample originates from a study of cytomegalovirus exposure and HLA in healthy donors. As for the study in general: Per a later analysis, the roughly 670 first-cohort and 100 to 150 validation repertoires shared one platform.

V was cut by 5 bases and J by 5 bases, with 21 bases left in between. Germline V lookup: CDR1 PRHDT, CDR2 FYEKMQ (reference sequence). The CDR3 has 17 residues. Only in-frame clones appear in the TCRdb table, and some are missing; sequencing was by immunoSEQ multiplex PCR. The profile covers approximately 120,000 clones, with roughly 89% appearing a single time and roughly 2% taken by the ten largest. This clonotype was obtained from a woman between 18 and 30 years old in good health and CMV-seronegative. Sample: PBMCs. The V call is TRBV13, the J call TRBJ2-2, with D possibly TRBD1 on 6 matching bases. DNA of the CDR3: TGTGCCAGCAGCGTACAGGGTTGGGGATCGATGACCGGGGAGCTGTTTTTT. This sequence encodes CASSVQGWGSMTGELFF.